This TCR beta chain was captured by sequencing in a study of blood T cell repertoires in COVID-19. In the study overall: Samples came from the United States, Italy and Spain, spanning acute and convalescent COVID-19. Sample material is recorded as cDNA or gDNA derived from T cells, B-cell-depleted T cells, or PBMCs.

Germline CDR1 and CDR2: SQVTM and ANQGSEA. The length of the CDR3 is 12 residues. V lost 6 bases to trimming and J lost 5 bases; unmatched junction nucleotides: 2. Original methodology: Reference gene primer amplification gave nucleated cell count estimates. The data were produced by immunoSEQ multiplex PCR, yet TCRdb's version contains in-frame clones alone and is incomplete. D and trimming were read from the DNA, whereas the V and J calls and clone size are those reported in that table. The table lists under 300,000 clones, roughly 84% of them singletons. The source material was peripheral blood. This sequence joins TRBV29-1 and TRBJ2-7; 12 bases line up with TRBD1. The TCR sequence derives from a man in his forties or fifties who had recovered from COVID-19. The CDR3 coding sequence is TGCAGCGTGGGACAGGGGGCGGACGAGCAGTACTTC. It is translated as CSVGQGADEQYF.